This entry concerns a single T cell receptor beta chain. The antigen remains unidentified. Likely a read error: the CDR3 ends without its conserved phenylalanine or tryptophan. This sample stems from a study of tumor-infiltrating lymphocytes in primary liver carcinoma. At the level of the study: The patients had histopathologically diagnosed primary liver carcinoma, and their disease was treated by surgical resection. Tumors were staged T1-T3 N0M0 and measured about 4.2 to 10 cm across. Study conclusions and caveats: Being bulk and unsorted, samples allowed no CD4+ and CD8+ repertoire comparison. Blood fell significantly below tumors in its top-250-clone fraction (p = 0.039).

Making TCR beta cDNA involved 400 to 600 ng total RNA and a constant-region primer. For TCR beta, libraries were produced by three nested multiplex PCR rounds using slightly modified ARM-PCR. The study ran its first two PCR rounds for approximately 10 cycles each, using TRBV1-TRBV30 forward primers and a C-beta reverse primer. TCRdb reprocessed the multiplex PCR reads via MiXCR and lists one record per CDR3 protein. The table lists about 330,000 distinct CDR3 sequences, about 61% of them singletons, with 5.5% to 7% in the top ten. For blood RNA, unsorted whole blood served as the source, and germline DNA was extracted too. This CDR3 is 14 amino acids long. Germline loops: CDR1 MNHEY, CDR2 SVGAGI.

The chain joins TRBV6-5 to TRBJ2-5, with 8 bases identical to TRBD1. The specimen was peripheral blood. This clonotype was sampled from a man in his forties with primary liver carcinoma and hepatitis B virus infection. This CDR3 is CARSYGTGQETQYY. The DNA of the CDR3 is TGTGCCAGAAGTTACGGGACAGGCCAAGAGACCCAGTACTAC.